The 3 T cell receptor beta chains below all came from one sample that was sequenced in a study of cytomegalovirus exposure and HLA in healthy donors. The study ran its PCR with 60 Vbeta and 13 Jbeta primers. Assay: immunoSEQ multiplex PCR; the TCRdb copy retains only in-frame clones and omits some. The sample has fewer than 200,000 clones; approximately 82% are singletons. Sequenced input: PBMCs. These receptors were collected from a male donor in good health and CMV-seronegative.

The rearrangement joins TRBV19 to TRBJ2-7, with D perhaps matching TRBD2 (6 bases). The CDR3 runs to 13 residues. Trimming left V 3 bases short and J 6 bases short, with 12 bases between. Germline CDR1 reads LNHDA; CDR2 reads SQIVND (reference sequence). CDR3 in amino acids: CASSIQSSGEQYF. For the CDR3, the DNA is TGTGCCAGTAGTATCCAGAGTAGCGGCGAGCAGTACTTC.

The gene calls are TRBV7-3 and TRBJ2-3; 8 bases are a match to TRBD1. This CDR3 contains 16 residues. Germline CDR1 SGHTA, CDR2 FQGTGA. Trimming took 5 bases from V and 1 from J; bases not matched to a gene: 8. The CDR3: CASSRKPGQGTDTQYF. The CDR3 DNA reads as TGTGCCAGCAGCCGGAAACCGGGACAGGGCACAGATACGCAGTATTTT.

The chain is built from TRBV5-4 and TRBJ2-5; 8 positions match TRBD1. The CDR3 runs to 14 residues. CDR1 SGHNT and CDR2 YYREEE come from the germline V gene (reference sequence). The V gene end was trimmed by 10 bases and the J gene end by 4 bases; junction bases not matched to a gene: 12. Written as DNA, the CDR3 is TGTGCCTTTAGGACAGGGAATCCCCCAGAGACCCAGTACTTC. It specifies CAFRTGNPPETQYF.